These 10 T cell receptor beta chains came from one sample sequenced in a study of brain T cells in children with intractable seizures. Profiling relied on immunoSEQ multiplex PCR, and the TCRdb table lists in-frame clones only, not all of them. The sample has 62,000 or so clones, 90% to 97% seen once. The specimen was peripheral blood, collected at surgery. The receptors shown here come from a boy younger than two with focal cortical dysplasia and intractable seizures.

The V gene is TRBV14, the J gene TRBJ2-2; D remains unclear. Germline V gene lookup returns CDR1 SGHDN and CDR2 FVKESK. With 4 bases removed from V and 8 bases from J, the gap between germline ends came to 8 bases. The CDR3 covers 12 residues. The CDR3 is CASSPHVGELFF. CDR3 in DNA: TGTGCCAGCAGCCCCCACGTGGGGGAGCTGTTTTTT.

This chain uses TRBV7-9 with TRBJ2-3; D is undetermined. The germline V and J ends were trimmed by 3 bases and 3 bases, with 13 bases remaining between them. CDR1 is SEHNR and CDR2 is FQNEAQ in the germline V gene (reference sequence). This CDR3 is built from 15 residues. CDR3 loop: CASSFDGRVTDTQYF. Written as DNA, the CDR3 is TGTGCCAGCAGCTTCGACGGAAGGGTAACAGATACGCAGTATTTT.

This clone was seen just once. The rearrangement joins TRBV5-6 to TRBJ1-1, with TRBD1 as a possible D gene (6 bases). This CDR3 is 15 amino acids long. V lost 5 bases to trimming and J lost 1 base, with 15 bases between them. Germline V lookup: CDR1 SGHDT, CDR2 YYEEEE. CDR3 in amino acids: CASRPEGQRNTEAFF. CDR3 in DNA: TGTGCCAGCAGACCTGAAGGACAGAGGAACACTGAAGCTTTCTTT. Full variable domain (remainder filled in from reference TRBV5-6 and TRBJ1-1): DAGVTQSPTHLIKTRGQQVTLRCSPKSGHDTVSWYQQALGQGPQFIFQYYEEEERQRGNFPDRFSGHQFPNYSSELNVNALLLGDSALYLCASRPEGQRNTEAFFGQGTRLTVV.

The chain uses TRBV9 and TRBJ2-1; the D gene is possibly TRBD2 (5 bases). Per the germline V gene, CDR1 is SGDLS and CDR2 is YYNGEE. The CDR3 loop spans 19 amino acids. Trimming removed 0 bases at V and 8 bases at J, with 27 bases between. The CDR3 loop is CASSVALATMSALVDEQFF. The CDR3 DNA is TGTGCCAGCAGCGTAGCTCTAGCTACAATGAGTGCTCTTGTGGATGAGCAGTTCTTC.

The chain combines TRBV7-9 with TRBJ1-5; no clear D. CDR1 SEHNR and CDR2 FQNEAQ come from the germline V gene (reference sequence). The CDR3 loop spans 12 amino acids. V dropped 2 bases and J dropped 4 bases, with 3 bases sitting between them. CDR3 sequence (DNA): TGTGCCAGCAGCTTACATAATCAGCCCCAGCATTTT. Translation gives CASSLHNQPQHF.

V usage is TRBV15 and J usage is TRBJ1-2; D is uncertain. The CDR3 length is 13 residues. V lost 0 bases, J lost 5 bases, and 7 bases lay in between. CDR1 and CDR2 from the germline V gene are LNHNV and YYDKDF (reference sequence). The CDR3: CATSRDHSYGYTF. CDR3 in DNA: TGTGCCACCAGCAGAGATCACTCTTATGGCTACACCTTC. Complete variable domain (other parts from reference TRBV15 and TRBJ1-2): DAMVIQNPRYQVTQFGKPVTLSCSQTLNHNVMYWYQQKSSQAPKLLFHYYDKDFNNEADTPDNFQSRRPNTSFCFLDIRSPGLGDTAMYLCATSRDHSYGYTFGSGTRLTVV.

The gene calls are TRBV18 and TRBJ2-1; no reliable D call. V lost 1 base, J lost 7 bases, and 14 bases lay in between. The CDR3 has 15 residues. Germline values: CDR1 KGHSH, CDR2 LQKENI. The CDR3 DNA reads TGTGCCAGCTCACCACGGGTAAGCCCTGCAAATGAGCAGTTCTTC. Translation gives CASSPRVSPANEQFF. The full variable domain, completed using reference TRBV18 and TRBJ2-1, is NAGVMQNPRHLVRRRGQEARLRCSPMKGHSHVYWYRQLPEEGLKFMVYLQKENIIDESGMPKERFSAEFPKEGPSILRIQQVVRGDSAAYFCASSPRVSPANEQFFGPGTRLTVL.

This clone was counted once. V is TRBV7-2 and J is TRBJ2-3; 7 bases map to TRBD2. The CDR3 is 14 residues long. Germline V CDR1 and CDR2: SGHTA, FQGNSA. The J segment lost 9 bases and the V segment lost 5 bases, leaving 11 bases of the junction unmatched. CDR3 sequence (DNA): TGTGCCAGCAGCCGCCGGGGAGGGAGTTACACGCAGTATTTT. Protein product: CASSRRGGSYTQYF.

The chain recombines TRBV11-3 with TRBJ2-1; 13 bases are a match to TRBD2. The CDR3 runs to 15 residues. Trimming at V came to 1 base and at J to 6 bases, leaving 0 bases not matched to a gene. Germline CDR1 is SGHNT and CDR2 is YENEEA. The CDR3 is CASSLGLAGGNEQFF. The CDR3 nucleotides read TGTGCCAGCAGCTTAGGACTAGCGGGGGGCAATGAGCAGTTCTTC.

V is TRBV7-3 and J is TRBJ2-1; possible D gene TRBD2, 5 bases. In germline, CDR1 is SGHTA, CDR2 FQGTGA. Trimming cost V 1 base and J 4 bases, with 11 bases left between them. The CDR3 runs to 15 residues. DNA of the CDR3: TGTGCCAGCAGCTTAAGTCCTAGCCCGTACAATGAGCAGTTCTTC. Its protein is CASSLSPSPYNEQFF.